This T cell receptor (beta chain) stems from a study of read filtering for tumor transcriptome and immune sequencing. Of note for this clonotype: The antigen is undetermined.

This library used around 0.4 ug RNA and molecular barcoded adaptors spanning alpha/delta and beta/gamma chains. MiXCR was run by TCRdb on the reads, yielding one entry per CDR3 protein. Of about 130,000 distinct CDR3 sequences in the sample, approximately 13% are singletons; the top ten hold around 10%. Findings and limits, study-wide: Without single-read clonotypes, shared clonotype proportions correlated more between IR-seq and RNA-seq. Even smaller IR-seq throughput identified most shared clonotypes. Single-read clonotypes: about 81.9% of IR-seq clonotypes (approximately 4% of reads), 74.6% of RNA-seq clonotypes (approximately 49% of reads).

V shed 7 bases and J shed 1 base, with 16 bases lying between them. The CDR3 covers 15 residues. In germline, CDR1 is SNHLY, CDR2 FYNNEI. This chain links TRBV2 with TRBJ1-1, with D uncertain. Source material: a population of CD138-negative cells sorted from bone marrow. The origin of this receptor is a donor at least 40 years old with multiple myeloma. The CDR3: CASNPRQETNTEAFF. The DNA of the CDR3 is TGTGCCAGCAACCCGCGGCAGGAAACGAACACTGAAGCTTTCTTT.